This T cell receptor (beta chain) was documented in a study of blood T cell repertoires in COVID-19. On the study more broadly: From the United States, Italy and Spain came samples of acute and convalescent COVID-19. The analysed material was cDNA or gDNA that came from T cells, B-cell-depleted T cells, or PBMCs.

Allocation to cohorts depended on clinical history reported by the participants. The repertoire was sequenced with immunoSEQ multiplex PCR; TCRdb's copy has only in-frame clones and lacks some. The table shows 120,000 to 150,000 clones, with roughly 84% occurring only once. The receptor's source is a woman between 45 and 65 years old who had been exposed to COVID-19. Sequenced: PBMCs or T cells enriched from blood (not recorded which).

The CDR3, as DNA: TGTGCCAGCAGTGAAGCTTGGGGGGTGGCCTATGGCTACACCTTC. It is translated as CASSEAWGVAYGYTF. This chain links TRBV6-1 with TRBJ1-2, with D maybe TRBD1 (5 bases). V lost 0 bases and J lost 4, with 12 bases in between. The CDR3 runs to 15 residues. Looked up from germline, CDR1 is MNHNS and CDR2 is SASEGT.